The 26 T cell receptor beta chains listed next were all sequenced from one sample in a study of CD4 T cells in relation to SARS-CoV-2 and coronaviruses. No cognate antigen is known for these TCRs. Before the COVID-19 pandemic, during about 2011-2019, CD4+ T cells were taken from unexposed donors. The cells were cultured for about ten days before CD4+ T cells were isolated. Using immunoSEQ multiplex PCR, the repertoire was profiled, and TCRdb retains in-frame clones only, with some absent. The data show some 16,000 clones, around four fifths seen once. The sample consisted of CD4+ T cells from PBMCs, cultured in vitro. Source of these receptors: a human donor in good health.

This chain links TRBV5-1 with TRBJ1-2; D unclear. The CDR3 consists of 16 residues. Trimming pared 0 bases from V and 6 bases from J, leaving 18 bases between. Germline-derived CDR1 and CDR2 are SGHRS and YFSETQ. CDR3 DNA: TGCGCCAGCAGCTTGGATCTCGCCGTGGTCACAGATGGCTACACCTTC. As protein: CASSLDLAVVTDGYTF.

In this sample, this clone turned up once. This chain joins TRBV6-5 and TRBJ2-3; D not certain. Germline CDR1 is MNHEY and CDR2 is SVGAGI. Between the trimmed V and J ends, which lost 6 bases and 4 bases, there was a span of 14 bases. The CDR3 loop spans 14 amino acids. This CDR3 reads CASSLQMGPDTQYF. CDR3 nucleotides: TGTGCCAGCAGCCTACAGATGGGCCCAGATACGCAGTATTTT.

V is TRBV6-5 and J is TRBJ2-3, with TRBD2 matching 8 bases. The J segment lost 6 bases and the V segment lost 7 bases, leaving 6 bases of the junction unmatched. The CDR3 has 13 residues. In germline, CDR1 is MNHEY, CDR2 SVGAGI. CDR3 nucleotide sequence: TGTGCCAGCATGTCAGCGGGAGTGGATACGCAGTATTTT. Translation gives CASMSAGVDTQYF.

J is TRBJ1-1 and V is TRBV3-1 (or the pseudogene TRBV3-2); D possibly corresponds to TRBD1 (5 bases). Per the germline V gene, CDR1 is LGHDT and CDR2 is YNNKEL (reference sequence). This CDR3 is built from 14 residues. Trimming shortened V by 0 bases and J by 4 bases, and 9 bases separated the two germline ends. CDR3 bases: TGTGCCAGCAGCCAAGATGGGGGGTCCACTGAAGCTTTCTTT. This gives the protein CASSQDGGSTEAFF.

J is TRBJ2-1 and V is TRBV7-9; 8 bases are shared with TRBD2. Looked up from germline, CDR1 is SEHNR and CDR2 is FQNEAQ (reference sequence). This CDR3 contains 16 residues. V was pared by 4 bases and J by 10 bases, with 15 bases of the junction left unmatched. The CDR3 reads CASSSLAGTIGGEQFF. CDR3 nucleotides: TGTGCCAGCAGCTCCCTAGCGGGCACAATCGGGGGCGAGCAGTTCTTC.

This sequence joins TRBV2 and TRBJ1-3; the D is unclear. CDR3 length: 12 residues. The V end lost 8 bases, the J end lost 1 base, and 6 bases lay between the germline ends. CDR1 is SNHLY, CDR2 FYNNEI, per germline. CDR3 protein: CASDISGNTIYF. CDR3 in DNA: TGTGCCAGCGACATATCTGGAAACACCATATATTTT.

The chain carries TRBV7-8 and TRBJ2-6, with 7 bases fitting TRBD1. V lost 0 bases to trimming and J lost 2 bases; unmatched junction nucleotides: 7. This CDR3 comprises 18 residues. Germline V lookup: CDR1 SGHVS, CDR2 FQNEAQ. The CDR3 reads CASSLAGGVRAGANVLTF. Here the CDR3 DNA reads TGTGCCAGCAGCTTAGCAGGGGGCGTGCGTGCTGGGGCCAACGTCCTGACTTTC. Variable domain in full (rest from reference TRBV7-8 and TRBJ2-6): GAGVSQSPRYKVAKRGQDVALRCDPISGHVSLFWYQQALGQGPEFLTYFQNEAQLDKSGLPSDRFFAERPEGSVSTLKIQRTQQEDSAVYLCASSLAGGVRAGANVLTFGAGSRLTVL.

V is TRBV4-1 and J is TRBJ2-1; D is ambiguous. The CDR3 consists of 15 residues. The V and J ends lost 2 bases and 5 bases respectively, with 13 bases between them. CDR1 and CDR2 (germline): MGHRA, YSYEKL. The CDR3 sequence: CASSQPINLNNEQFF. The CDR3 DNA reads TGCGCCAGCAGCCAACCGATAAATTTAAACAATGAGCAGTTCTTC.

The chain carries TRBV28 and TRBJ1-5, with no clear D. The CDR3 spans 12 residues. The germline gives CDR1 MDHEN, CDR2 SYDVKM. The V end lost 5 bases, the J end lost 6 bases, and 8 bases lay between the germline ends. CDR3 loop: CASSVVRQPQHF. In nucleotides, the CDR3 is TGTGCCAGCAGTGTTGTCCGTCAGCCCCAGCATTTT.

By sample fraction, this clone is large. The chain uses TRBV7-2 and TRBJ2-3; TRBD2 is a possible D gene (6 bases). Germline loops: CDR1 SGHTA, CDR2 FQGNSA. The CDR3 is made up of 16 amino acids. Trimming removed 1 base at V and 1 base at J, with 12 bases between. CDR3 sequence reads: CASSLVGTGGTDTQYF. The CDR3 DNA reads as TGTGCCAGCAGCTTAGTAGGCACGGGGGGCACAGATACGCAGTATTTT.

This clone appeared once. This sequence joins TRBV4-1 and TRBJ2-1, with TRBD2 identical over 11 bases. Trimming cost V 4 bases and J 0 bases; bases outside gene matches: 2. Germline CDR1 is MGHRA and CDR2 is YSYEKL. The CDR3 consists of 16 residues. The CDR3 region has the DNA TGCGCCAGCAGCCGAACTAGCGGGAGCTCCTACAATGAGCAGTTCTTC. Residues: CASSRTSGSSYNEQFF.

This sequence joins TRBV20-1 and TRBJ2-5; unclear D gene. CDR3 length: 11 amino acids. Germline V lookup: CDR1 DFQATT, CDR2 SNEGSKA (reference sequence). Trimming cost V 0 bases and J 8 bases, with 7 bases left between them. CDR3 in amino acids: CSARDLSTQYF. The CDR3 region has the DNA TGCAGTGCTAGAGATCTTAGTACCCAGTACTTC.

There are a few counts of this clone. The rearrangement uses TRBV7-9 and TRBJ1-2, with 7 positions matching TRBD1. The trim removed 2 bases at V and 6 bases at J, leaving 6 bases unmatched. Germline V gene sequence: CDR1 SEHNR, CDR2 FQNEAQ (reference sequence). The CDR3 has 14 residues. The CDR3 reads CASSLFEGADGYTF. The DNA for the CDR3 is TGTGCCAGCAGCTTATTCGAGGGGGCGGATGGCTACACCTTC.

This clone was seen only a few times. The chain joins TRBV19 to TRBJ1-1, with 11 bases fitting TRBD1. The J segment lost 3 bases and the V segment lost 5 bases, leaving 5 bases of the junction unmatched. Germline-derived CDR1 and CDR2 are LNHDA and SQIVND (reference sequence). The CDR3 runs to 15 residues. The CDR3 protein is CASSPGQGAYTEAFF. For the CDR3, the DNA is TGTGCCAGTAGTCCCGGACAGGGGGCCTACACTGAAGCTTTCTTT.

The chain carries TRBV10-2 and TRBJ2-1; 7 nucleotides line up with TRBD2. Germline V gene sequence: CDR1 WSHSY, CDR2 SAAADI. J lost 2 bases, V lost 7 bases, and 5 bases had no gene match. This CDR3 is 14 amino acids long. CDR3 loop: CASMRAGPYNEQFF. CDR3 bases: TGCGCCAGCATGAGAGCGGGACCCTACAATGAGCAGTTCTTC.

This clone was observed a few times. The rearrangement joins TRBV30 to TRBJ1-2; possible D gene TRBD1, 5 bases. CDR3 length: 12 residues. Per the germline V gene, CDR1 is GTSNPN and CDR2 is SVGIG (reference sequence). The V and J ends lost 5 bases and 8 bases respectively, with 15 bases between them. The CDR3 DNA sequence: TGTGCCTGGGGGAGGGACGGAGGGGGCTACACCTTC. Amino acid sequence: CAWGRDGGGYTF.

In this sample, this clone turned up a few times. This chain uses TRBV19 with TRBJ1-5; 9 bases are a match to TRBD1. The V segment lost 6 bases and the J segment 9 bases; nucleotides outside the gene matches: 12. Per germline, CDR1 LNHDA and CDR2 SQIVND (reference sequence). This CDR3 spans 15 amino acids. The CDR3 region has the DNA TGTGCCAGTAGGCATACAGGGGGCGCGCATCGGCCCCAGCATTTT. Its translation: CASRHTGGAHRPQHF.

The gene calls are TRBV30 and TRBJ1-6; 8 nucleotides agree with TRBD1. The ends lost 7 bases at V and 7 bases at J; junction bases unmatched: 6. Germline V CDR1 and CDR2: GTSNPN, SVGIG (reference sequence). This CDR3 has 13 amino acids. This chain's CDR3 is CASSGTGNSPLHF. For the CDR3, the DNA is TGTGCCTCCTCCGGGACAGGCAATTCACCCCTCCACTTT.

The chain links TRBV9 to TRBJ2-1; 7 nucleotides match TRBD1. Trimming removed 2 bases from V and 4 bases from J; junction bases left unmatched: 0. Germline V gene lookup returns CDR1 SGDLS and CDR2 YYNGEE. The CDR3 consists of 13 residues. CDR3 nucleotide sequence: TGTGCCAGCAGCGTGGGACAGTACAATGAGCAGTTCTTC. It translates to CASSVGQYNEQFF.

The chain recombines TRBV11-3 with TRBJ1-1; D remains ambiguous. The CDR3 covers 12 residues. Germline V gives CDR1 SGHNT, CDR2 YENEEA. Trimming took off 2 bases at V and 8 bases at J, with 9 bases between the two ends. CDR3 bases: TGTGCCAGCAGCTTAACCGGAGGAGAAGCTTTCTTT. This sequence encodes CASSLTGGEAFF.

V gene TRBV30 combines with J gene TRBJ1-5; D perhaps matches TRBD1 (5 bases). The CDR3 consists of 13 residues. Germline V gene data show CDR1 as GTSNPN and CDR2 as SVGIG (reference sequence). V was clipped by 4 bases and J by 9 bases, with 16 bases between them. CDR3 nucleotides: TGTGCCTGGATTGCAGATATCGGGGGGCCCCAGCATTTT. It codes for CAWIADIGGPQHF.

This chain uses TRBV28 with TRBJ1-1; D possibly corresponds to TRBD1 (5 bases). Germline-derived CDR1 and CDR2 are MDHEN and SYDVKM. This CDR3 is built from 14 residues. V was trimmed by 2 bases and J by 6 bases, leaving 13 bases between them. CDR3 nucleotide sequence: TGTGCCAGCAGTTTAAGTACCTTGGGGCCTGAAGCTTTCTTT. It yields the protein CASSLSTLGPEAFF.

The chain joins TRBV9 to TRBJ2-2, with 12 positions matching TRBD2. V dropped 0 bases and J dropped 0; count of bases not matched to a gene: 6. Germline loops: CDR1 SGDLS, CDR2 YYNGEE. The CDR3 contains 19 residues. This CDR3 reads CASSVAGSSGRANTGELFF. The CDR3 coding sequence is TGTGCCAGCAGCGTAGCGGGGTCTAGCGGGAGGGCGAACACCGGGGAGCTGTTTTTT.

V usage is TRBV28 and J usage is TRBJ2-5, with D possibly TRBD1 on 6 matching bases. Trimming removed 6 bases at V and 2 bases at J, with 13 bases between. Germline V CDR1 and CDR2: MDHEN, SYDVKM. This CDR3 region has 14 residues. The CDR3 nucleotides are TGTGCCAGCAGCGAACAGGGCTTACAAGAGACCCAGTACTTC. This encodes CASSEQGLQETQYF.

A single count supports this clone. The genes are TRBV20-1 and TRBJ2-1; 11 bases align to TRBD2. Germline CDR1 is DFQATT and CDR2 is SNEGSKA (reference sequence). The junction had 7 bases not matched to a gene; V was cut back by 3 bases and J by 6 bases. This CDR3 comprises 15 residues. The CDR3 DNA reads TGCAGTGCTAGTCGACTAGCGGGAATGGCCAATGAGCAGTTCTTC. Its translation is CSASRLAGMANEQFF.

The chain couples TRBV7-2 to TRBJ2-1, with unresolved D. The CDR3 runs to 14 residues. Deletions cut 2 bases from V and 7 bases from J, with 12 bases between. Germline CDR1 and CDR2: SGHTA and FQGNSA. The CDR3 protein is CASSLKSSVNEQFF. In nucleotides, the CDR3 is TGTGCCAGCAGCTTAAAGTCGTCCGTAAATGAGCAGTTCTTC.